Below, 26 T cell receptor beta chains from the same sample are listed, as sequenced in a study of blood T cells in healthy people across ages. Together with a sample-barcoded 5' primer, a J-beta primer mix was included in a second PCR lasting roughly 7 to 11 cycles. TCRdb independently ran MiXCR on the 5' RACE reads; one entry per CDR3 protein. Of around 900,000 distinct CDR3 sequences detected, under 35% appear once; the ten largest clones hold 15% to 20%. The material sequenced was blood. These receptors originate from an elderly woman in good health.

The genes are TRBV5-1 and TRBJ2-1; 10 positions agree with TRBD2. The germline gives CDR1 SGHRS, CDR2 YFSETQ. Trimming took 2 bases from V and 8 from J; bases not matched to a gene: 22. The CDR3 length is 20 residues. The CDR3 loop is CASSFLSGGISGGAGDEQFF. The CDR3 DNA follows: TGCGCCAGCAGCTTCCTAAGCGGGGGCATCAGCGGGGGGGCTGGGGATGAGCAGTTCTTC.

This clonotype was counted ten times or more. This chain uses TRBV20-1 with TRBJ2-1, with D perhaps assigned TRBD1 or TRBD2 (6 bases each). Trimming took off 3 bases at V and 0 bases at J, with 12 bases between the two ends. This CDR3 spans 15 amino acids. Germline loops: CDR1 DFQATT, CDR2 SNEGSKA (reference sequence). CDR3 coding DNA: TGCAGTGCTAGGGGGGGCGTCCTCTCCTACAATGAGCAGTTCTTC. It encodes CSARGGVLSYNEQFF.

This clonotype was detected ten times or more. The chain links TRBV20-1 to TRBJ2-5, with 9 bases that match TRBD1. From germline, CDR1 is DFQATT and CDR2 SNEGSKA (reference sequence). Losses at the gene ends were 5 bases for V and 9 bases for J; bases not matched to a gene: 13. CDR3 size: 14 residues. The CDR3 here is CSALDRGGLEAQYF. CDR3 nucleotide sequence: TGCAGTGCTCTTGACAGGGGGGGACTCGAGGCCCAGTACTTC.

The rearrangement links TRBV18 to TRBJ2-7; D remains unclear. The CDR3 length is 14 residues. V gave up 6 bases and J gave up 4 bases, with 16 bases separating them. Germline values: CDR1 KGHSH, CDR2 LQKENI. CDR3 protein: CASSASADVYEQYF. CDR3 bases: TGTGCCAGCTCCGCTTCGGCAGACGTTTACGAGCAGTACTTC.

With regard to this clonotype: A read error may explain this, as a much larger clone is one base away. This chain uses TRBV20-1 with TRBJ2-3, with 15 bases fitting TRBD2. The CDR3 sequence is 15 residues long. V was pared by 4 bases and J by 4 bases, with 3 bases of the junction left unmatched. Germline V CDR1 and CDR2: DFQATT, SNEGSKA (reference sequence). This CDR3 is CSANGLAGGPDTQYF. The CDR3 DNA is TGCAGTGCTAATGGACTAGCGGGGGGGCCAGATACGCAGTATTTT.

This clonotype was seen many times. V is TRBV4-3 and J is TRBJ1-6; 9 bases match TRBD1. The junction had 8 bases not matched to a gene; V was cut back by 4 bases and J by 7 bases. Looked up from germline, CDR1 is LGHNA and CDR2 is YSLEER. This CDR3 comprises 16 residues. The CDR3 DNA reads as TGCGCCAGCAGCCTGGGGGACAGGGCCGGCAATTCACCCCTCCACTTT. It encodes CASSLGDRAGNSPLHF.

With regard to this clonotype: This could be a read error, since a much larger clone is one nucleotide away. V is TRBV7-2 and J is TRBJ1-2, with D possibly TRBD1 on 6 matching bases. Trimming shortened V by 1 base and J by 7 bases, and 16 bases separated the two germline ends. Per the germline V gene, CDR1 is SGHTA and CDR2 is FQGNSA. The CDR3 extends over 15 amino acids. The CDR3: CASSLVGGLQGGYTF. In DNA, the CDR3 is TGTGCCAGCAGCTTAGTCGGAGGGCTACAGGGTGGCTACACCTTC.

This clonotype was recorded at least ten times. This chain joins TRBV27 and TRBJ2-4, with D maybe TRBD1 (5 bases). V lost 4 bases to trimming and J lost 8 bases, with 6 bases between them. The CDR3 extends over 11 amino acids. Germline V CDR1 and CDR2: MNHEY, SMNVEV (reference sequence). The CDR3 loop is CASSSRDIQYF. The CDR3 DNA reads TGTGCCAGCAGTTCCAGGGACATTCAGTACTTC.

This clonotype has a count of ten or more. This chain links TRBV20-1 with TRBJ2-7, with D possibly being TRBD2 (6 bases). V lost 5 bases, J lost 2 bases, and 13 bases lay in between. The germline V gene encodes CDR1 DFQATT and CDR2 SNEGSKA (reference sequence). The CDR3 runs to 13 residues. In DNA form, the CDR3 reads TGCAGTGCTTGGGACTCCCGGACCTACGAGCAGTACTTC. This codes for CSAWDSRTYEQYF.

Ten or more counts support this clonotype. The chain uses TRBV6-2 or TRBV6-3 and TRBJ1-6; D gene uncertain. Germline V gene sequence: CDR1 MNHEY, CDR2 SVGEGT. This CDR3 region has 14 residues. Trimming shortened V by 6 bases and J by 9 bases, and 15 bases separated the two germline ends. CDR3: CASSATISGSPLHF. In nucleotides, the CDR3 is TGTGCCAGCAGCGCCACTATAAGCGGTTCACCCCTCCACTTT.

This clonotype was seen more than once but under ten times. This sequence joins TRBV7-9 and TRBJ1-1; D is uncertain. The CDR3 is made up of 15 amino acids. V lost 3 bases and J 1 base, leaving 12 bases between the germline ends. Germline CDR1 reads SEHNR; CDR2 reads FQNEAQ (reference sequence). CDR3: CASSLVGIGNTEAFF. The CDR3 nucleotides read TGTGCCAGCAGCTTGGTGGGAATTGGGAACACTGAAGCTTTCTTT.

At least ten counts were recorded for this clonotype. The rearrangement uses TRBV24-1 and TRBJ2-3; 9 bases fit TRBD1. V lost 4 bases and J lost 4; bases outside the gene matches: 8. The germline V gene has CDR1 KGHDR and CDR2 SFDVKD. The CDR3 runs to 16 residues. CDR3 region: CATSDAGTGLADTQYF. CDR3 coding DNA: TGTGCCACCAGTGACGCCGGGACAGGGTTGGCAGATACGCAGTATTTT.

CDR3: CASSQDNSAVRSPLHF. The CDR3 coding sequence is TGCGCCAGCAGCCAAGATAATTCGGCAGTAAGATCACCCCTCCACTTT. The rearrangement uses TRBV4-1 and TRBJ1-6; D is unresolved. CDR1 MGHRA and CDR2 YSYEKL come from the germline V gene. Trimming stripped 0 bases from V and 10 bases from J, with 16 bases between. The CDR3 extends over 16 amino acids.

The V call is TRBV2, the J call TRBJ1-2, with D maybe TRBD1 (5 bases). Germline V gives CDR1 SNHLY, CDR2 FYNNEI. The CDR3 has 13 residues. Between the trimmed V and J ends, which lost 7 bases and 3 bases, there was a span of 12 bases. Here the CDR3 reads CASKAGQDYGYTF. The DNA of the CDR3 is TGTGCCAGCAAGGCAGGGCAGGACTATGGCTACACCTTC.

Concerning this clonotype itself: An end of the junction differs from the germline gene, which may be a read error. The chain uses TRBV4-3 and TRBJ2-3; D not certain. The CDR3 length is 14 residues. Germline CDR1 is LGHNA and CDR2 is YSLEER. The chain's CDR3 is CASSQEARADAQYF. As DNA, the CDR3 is TGCGCCAGCAGCCAAGAAGCTCGGGCAGATGCGCAGTATTTT.

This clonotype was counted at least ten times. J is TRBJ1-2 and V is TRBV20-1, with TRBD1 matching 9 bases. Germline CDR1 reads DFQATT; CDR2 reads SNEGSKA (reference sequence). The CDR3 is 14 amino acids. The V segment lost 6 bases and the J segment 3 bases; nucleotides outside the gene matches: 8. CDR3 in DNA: TGCAGTGCGCCATCGACAGGGGGGCACTATGGCTACACCTTC. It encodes CSAPSTGGHYGYTF.

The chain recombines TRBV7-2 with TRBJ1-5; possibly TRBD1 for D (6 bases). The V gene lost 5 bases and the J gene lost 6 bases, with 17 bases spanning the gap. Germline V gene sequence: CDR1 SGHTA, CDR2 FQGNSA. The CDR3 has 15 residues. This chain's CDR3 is CASSPHPGGGQPQHF. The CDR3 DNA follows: TGTGCCAGCAGCCCCCACCCGGGGGGCGGTCAGCCCCAGCATTTT.

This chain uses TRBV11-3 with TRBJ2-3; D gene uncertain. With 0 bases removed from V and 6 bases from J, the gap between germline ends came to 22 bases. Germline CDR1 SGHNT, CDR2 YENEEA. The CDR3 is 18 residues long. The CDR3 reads CASSLDSAIPGFRDTQYF. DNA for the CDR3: TGTGCCAGCAGCTTAGATTCGGCCATTCCAGGCTTTAGGGATACGCAGTATTTT.

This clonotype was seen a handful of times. The CDR3 loop is CASSQGGLAATDTQYF. CDR3 in DNA: TGTGCCAGCAGCCAGGGGGGACTAGCTGCGACAGATACGCAGTATTTT. The chain links TRBV3-1 to TRBJ2-3, with 9 bases identical to TRBD2. The CDR3 length is 16 residues. V shed 3 bases and J 3 bases; nucleotides not matched to a gene: 7. Germline assignment: CDR1 LGHDT and CDR2 YNNKEL (reference sequence).

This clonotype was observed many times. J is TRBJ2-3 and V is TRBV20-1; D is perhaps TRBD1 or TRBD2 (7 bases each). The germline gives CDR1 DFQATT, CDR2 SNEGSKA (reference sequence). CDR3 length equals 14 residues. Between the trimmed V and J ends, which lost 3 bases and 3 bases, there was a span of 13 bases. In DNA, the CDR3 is TGCAGTGCTAGCAGGGGGGGGCAGACAGATACGCAGTATTTT. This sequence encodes CSASRGGQTDTQYF.

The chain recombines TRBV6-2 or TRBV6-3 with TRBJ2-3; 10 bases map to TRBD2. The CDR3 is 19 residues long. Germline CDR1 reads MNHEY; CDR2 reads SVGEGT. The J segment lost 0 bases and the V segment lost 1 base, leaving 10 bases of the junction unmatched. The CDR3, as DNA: TGTGCCAGCAGTTACTACCCTAGCGGGGGTGTCACTAGCACAGATACGCAGTATTTT. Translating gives CASSYYPSGGVTSTDTQYF.

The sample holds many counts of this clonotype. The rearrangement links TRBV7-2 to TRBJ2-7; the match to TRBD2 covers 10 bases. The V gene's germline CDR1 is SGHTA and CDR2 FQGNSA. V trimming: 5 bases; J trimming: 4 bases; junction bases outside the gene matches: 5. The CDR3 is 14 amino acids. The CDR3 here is CASSPSGGEYEQYF. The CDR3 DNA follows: TGTGCCAGCAGCCCAAGCGGGGGGGAGTACGAGCAGTACTTC.

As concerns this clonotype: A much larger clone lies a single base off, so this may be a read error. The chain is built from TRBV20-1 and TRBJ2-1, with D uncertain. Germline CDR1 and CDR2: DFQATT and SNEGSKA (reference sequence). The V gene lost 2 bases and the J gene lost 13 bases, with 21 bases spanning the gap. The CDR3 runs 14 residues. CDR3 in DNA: TGCAGTGCTAGATTAGTCTGGGATCAAGAGACCCAGTTCTTC. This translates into CSARLVWDQETQFF.

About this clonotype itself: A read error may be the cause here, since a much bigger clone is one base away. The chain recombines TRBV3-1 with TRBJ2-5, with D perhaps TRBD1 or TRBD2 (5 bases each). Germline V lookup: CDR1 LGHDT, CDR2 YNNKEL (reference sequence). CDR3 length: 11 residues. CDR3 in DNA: TGTGCCAGCAGCCAAGTCGGGACCCAGGACTTC. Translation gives CASSQVGTQDF.

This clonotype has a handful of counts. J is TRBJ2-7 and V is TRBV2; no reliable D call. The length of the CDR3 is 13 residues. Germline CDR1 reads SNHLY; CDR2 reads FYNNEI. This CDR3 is CAYSLDVTNEQYF. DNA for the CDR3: TGTGCATACAGCTTAGATGTTACCAATGAGCAGTACTTC.

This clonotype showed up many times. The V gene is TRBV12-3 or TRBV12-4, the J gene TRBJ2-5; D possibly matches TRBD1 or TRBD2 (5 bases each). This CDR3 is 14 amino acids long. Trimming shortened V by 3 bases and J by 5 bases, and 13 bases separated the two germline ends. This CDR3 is CASSFLGTLETQYF. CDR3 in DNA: TGTGCCAGCAGTTTCCTCGGGACCCTGGAGACCCAGTACTTC.